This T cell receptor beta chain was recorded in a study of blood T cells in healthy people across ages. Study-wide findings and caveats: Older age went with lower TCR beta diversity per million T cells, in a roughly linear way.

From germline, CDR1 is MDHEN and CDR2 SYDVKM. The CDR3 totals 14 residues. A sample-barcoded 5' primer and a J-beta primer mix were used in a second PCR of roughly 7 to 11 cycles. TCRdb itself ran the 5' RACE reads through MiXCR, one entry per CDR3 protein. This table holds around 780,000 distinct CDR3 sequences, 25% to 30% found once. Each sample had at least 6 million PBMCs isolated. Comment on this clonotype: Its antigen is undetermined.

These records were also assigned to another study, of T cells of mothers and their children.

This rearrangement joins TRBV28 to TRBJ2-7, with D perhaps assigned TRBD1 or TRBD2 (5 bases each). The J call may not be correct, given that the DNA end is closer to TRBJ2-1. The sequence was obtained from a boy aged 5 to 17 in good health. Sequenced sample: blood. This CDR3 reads CASRSGRGPQEQFF. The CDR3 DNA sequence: TGTGCCAGCAGGTCGGGACGGGGCCCACAGGAGCAGTTCTTC.